The T cell receptor (beta chain) described here comes from a study of PD-1 blockade in classical Hodgkin lymphoma. A word on this clone: Its specificity is not known.

The CDR3 extends over 14 amino acids. The germline gives CDR1 MNHEY, CDR2 SMNVEV (reference sequence). Trimming cost V 5 bases and J 6 bases, with 13 bases left between them. Each and every patient relapsed after autologous stem cell transplantation, and patients got differing brentuximab vedotin exposure. Libraries were prepared by immunoSEQ multiplex PCR; TCRdb keeps only in-frame clonotypes and omits some of them. The sample yields around 40,000 clones, approximately 70% seen once. Broader study findings: The study found that TCR diversity rose significantly by C4D1 in CD4+ but not CD8+ cells.

This receptor was identified in a human donor with classical Hodgkin lymphoma. The sample here was peripheral blood mononuclear cells (PBMCs), taken at baseline. The chain links TRBV27 to TRBJ2-2; possibly TRBD1 for D (6 bases). This chain's CDR3 is CASSLEQGPGELFF. CDR3 nucleotides: TGTGCCAGCAGTCTAGAACAGGGTCCCGGGGAGCTGTTTTTT.